This is a list of T cell receptor beta chains from one sample in a study of response to subunit inactivated influenza vaccine. TCRdb fed the RT-PCR reads into MiXCR, producing one record per CDR3 protein. The sample lists 650,000 or so distinct CDR3 sequences, less than 15% occurring once. The material sequenced was PBMCs from blood, taken around two weeks before vaccination. The receptors originated from a middle-aged man who received an inactivated influenza vaccine. The CDR3 runs from the conserved cysteine through the conserved F or W. The D gene is left open where the match is weak. Only some rows state a clone size, as once, few, many or a class for expanded clones.

v_gene,abundance,j_gene,d_gene,CDR3aa,CDR3nt
TRBV20-1,-,TRBJ1-5,-,CSALNRASNQPQHF,TGCAGTGCTTTAAACAGGGCCAGCAATCAGCCCCAGCATTTT
TRBV12-5,-,TRBJ2-1,-,CASGDDRSGLGDEQFF,TGTGCTAGTGGTGACGACAGGAGCGGTCTGGGCGATGAGCAGTTCTTC
TRBV12-3/TRBV12-4,many,TRBJ1-4,-,CASSFQHEKLFF,TGTGCCAGCAGTTTCCAGCACGAAAAACTGTTTTTT
TRBV20-1,-,TRBJ2-3,TRBD1,CSASGQGSTDTQYF,TGCAGTGCTTCAGGACAGGGCAGCACAGATACGCAGTATTTT
TRBV7-7,many,TRBJ2-5,-,CASSQTGRGETQYF,TGTGCCAGCAGCCAGACAGGGCGGGGAGAGACCCAGTACTTC
TRBV5-5,few,TRBJ2-7,TRBD1,CASSLVRGPYEQYF,TGTGCCAGCAGCTTGGTAAGGGGGCCCTACGAGCAGTACTTC
TRBV6-2/TRBV6-3,-,TRBJ2-2,-,CASTIGVITGELFF,TGTGCCAGCACTATCGGGGTTATCACCGGGGAGCTGTTTTTT
TRBV7-8,few,TRBJ2-3,-,CASSKKRVDRYPDTQYF,TGTGCCAGCAGCAAAAAGAGGGTGGACCGGTACCCAGATACGCAGTATTTT
TRBV12-3/TRBV12-4,-,TRBJ2-5,-,CASSPNPLATIYF,TGTGCCAGCAGTCCAAATCCCCTAGCAACTATATACTTC
TRBV28,once,TRBJ2-1,-,CASSPDPLGGEQFF,TGTGCCAGCAGCCCAGACCCTTTGGGAGGTGAGCAGTTCTTC
TRBV15,-,TRBJ2-1,-,CATSSIKKHNEQFF,TGTGCCACCAGCAGTATCAAGAAACACAATGAGCAGTTCTTC
TRBV19,-,TRBJ1-1,-,CASSIRSGGDTEAFF,TGTGCCAGTAGTATACGAAGCGGGGGAGACACTGAAGCTTTCTTT
TRBV5-1,-,TRBJ2-3,-,CASSVTATTDTQYF,TGCGCCAGCAGCGTGACAGCCACCACAGATACGCAGTATTTT
TRBV7-2,-,TRBJ1-5,-,CASSLRMGQPQHF,TGTGCCAGCAGCCTCCGGATGGGTCAGCCCCAGCATTTT
TRBV5-1,many,TRBJ2-7,-,CASSTTGGNDYEQYF,TGCGCCAGCAGCACCACGGGGGGCAACGACTACGAGCAGTACTTC
TRBV4-2,-,TRBJ1-2,-,CASSQEDSGYTF,TGTGCCAGCAGCCAAGAAGACTCTGGCTACACCTTC
TRBV6-1,-,TRBJ2-7,TRBD1,CASRYKGQAYEQYF,TGTGCCTCCCGGTACAAGGGACAGGCCTACGAGCAGTACTTC
TRBV15,few,TRBJ2-1,-,CATSRDRTPEEQFF,TGTGCCACCAGCAGAGATAGAACCCCTGAGGAGCAGTTCTTC
TRBV4-1,few,TRBJ1-6,-,CASSQDGREGSPLHF,TGCGCCAGCAGCCAGGACGGCAGGGAAGGGTCACCCCTCCACTTT
TRBV10-3,many,TRBJ2-5,TRBD1,CATRNRGHQETQYF,TGTGCCACTCGAAACAGGGGGCACCAAGAGACCCAGTACTTC
TRBV2,-,TRBJ2-3,-,CARGGGHRTDTQYF,TGTGCCCGAGGGGGGGGCCATCGCACAGATACGCAGTATTTT
TRBV4-3,few,TRBJ2-1,TRBD2,CASSHGRGVDEQFF,TGCGCCAGCAGCCACGGGAGGGGGGTCGATGAGCAGTTCTTC
TRBV7-6,-,TRBJ2-7,TRBD1,CASSPGTGAFDQYF,TGTGCCAGCAGCCCAGGGACAGGGGCCTTCGACCAGTACTTC
TRBV29-1,many,TRBJ2-3,-,CSVEKDSTDTQYF,TGCAGCGTTGAGAAGGACAGCACAGATACGCAGTATTTT
TRBV30,-,TRBJ1-2,-,CAWSKEQANYGYTF,TGTGCCTGGAGTAAAGAACAGGCTAACTATGGCTACACCTTC
TRBV20-1,few,TRBJ1-1,TRBD1,CSARDARGDEAFF,TGCAGTGCTAGAGATGCCAGGGGGGATGAAGCTTTCTTT
TRBV20-1,few,TRBJ2-7,TRBD1,CSARGTGGYEQYF,TGCAGTGCTAGGGGGACAGGGGGCTACGAGCAGTACTTC
TRBV7-2,-,TRBJ1-2,-,CASSSWDIPSNYGYTF,TGTGCCAGCAGCTCCTGGGACATTCCCTCTAACTATGGCTACACCTTC
TRBV11-2,few,TRBJ2-3,-,CASSSSVNTDTQYF,TGTGCCAGCAGCTCTAGCGTCAACACAGATACGCAGTATTTT